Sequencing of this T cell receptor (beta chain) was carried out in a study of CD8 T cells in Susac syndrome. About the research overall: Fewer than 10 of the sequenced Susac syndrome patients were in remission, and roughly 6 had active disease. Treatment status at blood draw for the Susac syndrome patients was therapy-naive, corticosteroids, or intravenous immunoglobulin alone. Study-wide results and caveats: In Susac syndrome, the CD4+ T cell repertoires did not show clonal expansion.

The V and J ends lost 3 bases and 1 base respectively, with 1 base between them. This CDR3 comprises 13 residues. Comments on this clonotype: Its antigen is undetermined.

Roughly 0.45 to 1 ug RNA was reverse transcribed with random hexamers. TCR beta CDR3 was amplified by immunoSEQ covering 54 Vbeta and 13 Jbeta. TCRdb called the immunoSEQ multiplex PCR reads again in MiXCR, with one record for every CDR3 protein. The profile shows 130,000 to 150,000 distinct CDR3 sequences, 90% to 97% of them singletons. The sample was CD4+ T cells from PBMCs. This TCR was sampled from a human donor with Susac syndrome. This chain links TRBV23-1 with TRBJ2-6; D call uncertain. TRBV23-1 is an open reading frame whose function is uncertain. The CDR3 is CASSQSGANVLTF. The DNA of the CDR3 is TGCGCCAGCAGTCAGTCTGGGGCCAACGTCCTGACTTTC.